Described below is a single T cell receptor (beta chain) sequence and its context. Its antigen is not identified. The sample comes from a study of cytomegalovirus exposure and HLA in healthy donors. Regarding the study as a whole: Diagnosis of cytomegalovirus status made by the classifier reportedly showed high specificity and sensitivity. An analysis was carried out at a later point. It showed that HLA-associated TCR beta chains were more clonally expanded than equally common non-associated chains.

The germline V gene has CDR1 SNHLY and CDR2 FYNNEI. This CDR3 is 14 amino acids long. V lost 0 bases and J lost 9; bases outside the gene matches: 2. Primers: 60 Vbeta forward and 13 Jbeta reverse. Some clones are missing from TCRdb's copy, which holds only in-frame ones; the method was immunoSEQ multiplex PCR. The sample table includes 200,000 to 250,000 clones. Healthy people donating bone marrow made up the donors. When sampled, the donors appeared nominally healthy, though they likely had unrecorded immune exposures. This chain connects TRBV2 to TRBJ1-6, with 7 bases that match TRBD1. The sequence was collected from a woman aged 30 to 39 in good health and CMV-seropositive. The sample comprised PBMCs. The CDR3 sequence is CASSEANRGSPLHF. The DNA for the CDR3 is TGTGCCAGCAGTGAAGCGAACAGGGGTTCACCCCTCCACTTT. Full variable domain (missing parts from reference TRBV2 and TRBJ1-6): EPEVTQTPSHQVTQMGQEVILRCVPISNHLYFYWYRQILGQKVEFLVSFYNNEISEKSEIFDDQFSVERPDGSNFTLKIRSTKLEDSAMYFCASSEANRGSPLHFGNGTRLTVT.